The 17 T cell receptor beta chains listed next were all sequenced from one sample in a study of blood T cell repertoires in COVID-19. The method was immunoSEQ multiplex PCR; TCRdb's version includes in-frame clones alone and lacks a portion of them. The sample consists of over 300,000 clones, about 91% of them appearing once. Sequenced sample: PBMCs or T cells enriched from blood (not recorded which). The receptor source for this set is a woman aged 40 to 50 who had recovered from COVID-19.

The genes are TRBV7-9 and TRBJ1-3, with 8 nucleotides matching TRBD1. The CDR3 contains 15 residues. Germline V gene lookup returns CDR1 SEHNR and CDR2 FQNEAQ (reference sequence). Trimming removed 8 bases from V and 0 bases from J; junction bases left unmatched: 6. CDR3 DNA: TGTGCCAGCTGGACAGGGATCCTCTCTGGAAACACCATATATTTT. It translates to CASWTGILSGNTIYF.

The chain links TRBV5-4 to TRBJ2-3; 9 positions match TRBD1. Trimming took 0 bases from V and 6 from J; bases not matched to a gene: 8. The germline V gene encodes CDR1 SGHNT and CDR2 YYREEE (reference sequence). This CDR3 spans 16 amino acids. CDR3: CASSLARTGAGDTQYF. CDR3 DNA sequence: TGTGCCAGCAGCTTGGCCCGGACAGGGGCGGGGGATACGCAGTATTTT. The full variable domain, in which reference TRBV5-4 and TRBJ2-3 provide the parts outside the CDR3, is ETGVTQSPTHLIKTRGQQVTLRCSSQSGHNTVSWYQQALGQGPQFIFQYYREEENGRGNFPPRFSGLQFPNYSSELNVNALELDDSALYLCASSLARTGAGDTQYFGPGTRLTVL.

The chain couples TRBV4-1 to TRBJ2-2; unclear D gene. The CDR3 runs to 16 residues. With 0 bases removed from V and 1 base from J, the gap between germline ends came to 9 bases. The germline V gene has CDR1 MGHRA and CDR2 YSYEKL. The DNA for the CDR3 is TGCGCCAGCAGCCAAGATGGTACAAGGAACACCGGGGAGCTGTTTTTT. Translating it yields CASSQDGTRNTGELFF.

The genes are TRBV4-1 and TRBJ2-7, with D maybe TRBD2 (6 bases). In germline, CDR1 is MGHRA, CDR2 YSYEKL. The CDR3 totals 15 residues. Trimming took 4 bases from V and 2 from J, leaving 15 bases between them. CDR3: CASSPFPRDPYEQYF. The DNA of the CDR3 is TGCGCCAGCAGCCCCTTCCCGCGGGACCCCTACGAGCAGTACTTC.

The chain joins TRBV27 to TRBJ1-1, with 11 bases fitting TRBD1. Germline loops: CDR1 MNHEY, CDR2 SMNVEV (reference sequence). With V trimmed by 7 bases and J by 8 bases, 18 bases remained unmatched. This CDR3 has 17 residues. CDR3 loop: CASIPLGGTGGLREAFF. In nucleotides, the CDR3 is TGTGCCAGCATCCCGCTGGGAGGGACAGGGGGGTTGAGGGAAGCTTTCTTT.

The chain is built from TRBV30 and TRBJ2-7; D not certain. Trimming took 0 bases from V and 7 from J, leaving 13 bases between them. This CDR3 contains 13 residues. Per germline, CDR1 GTSNPN and CDR2 SVGIG (reference sequence). CDR3 coding DNA: TGTGCCTGGAGTGTACCCGCAAGGCGGGAGCAGTACTTC. It is translated as CAWSVPARREQYF.

This clone was seen a single time. The chain couples TRBV7-2 to TRBJ1-3, with D possibly matching TRBD1 (5 bases). Between the trimmed V and J ends, which lost 1 base and 2 bases, there was a span of 12 bases. Germline V gives CDR1 SGHTA, CDR2 FQGNSA. The CDR3 is 16 amino acids. CDR3 DNA: TGTGCCAGCAGCTTAGACGGGGGGATCGCTGGAAACACCATATATTTT. Encoded protein: CASSLDGGIAGNTIYF. Supplemented by reference TRBV7-2 and TRBJ1-3, the full variable domain reads GAGVSQSPSNKVTEKGKDVELRCDPISGHTALYWYRQSLGQGLEFLIYFQGNSAPDKSGLPSDRFSAERTGGSVSTLTIQRTQQEDSAVYLCASSLDGGIAGNTIYFGEGSWLTVV.

This clone was detected only a few times. The genes are TRBV7-2 and TRBJ2-5, with 8 bases lining up with TRBD2. The germline V gene encodes CDR1 SGHTA and CDR2 FQGNSA. The CDR3 runs to 14 residues. V lost 4 bases, J lost 4 bases, and 5 bases stayed unmatched. In nucleotides, the CDR3 is TGTGCCAGCAGCTGGAGCGGGGGCGGAGAGACCCAGTACTTC. It is translated as CASSWSGGGETQYF.

This clone was observed a few times. The CDR3 protein is CASSPTLNPLGPTGELFF. The CDR3 DNA reads TGTGCCAGCAGCCCAACGTTGAACCCTCTTGGGCCCACCGGGGAGCTGTTTTTT. This chain joins TRBV5-4 and TRBJ2-2; the D is unclear. The CDR3 extends over 18 amino acids. Germline V CDR1 and CDR2: SGHNT, YYREEE (reference sequence). Trimming stripped 4 bases from V and 4 bases from J, with 23 bases between.

This rearrangement joins TRBV11-3 to TRBJ1-4; D is unclear. This CDR3 region has 16 residues. In germline, CDR1 is SGHNT, CDR2 YENEEA. V was clipped by 1 base and J by 0 bases, with 9 bases between them. CDR3 residues: CASSLVAVATNEKLFF. CDR3 DNA sequence: TGTGCCAGCAGCTTAGTTGCGGTTGCAACTAATGAAAAACTGTTTTTT.

V and J are TRBV9 and TRBJ1-5; D gene ambiguous. From germline, CDR1 is SGDLS and CDR2 YYNGEE. Deletions cut 0 bases from V and 5 bases from J, with 6 bases between. The CDR3 runs to 13 residues. DNA for the CDR3: TGTGCCAGCAGCGTAGACAGTTATCAGCCCCAGCATTTT. Its protein product is CASSVDSYQPQHF.

The chain combines TRBV7-8 with TRBJ2-1; TRBD1 agrees at 10 bases. This CDR3 is 16 amino acids long. The germline V gene encodes CDR1 SGHVS and CDR2 FQNEAQ. V trimming: 5 bases; J trimming: 2 bases; junction bases outside the gene matches: 6. CDR3 nucleotides: TGTGCCAGCAGCCATGGACAGGGGGTCCCCTACAATGAGCAGTTCTTC. It yields the protein CASSHGQGVPYNEQFF.

Remarks on this clone: Other DNA sequences in this sample translate to the same CDR3. The chain combines TRBV30 with TRBJ1-1; D perhaps matches TRBD1 (5 bases). Germline lookup yields CDR1 GTSNPN and CDR2 SVGIG (reference sequence). The CDR3 totals 13 residues. V was trimmed by 2 bases and J by 3 bases, leaving 10 bases between them. As DNA, the CDR3 is TGTGCCTGGAGTTTGGGCAGGGACACTGAAGCTTTCTTT. The encoded protein is CAWSLGRDTEAFF.

This clone has a handful of counts. The genes are TRBV27 and TRBJ2-1, with TRBD1 matching over 10 bases. Germline loops: CDR1 MNHEY, CDR2 SMNVEV (reference sequence). The CDR3 extends over 14 amino acids. The trim removed 4 bases at V and 4 bases at J, leaving 1 base unmatched. This chain's CDR3 is CASSWDRGYNEQFF. CDR3 coding DNA: TGTGCCAGCAGTTGGGACAGGGGATACAATGAGCAGTTCTTC.

This chain joins TRBV30 and TRBJ2-1, with a tentative D call TRBD2 (5 bases). Germline assignment: CDR1 GTSNPN and CDR2 SVGIG (reference sequence). The CDR3 is made up of 13 amino acids. V shed 2 bases and J shed 5 bases, with 10 bases lying between them. The CDR3 DNA is TGTGCCTGGAGTAGAGGGTTGAACAATGAGCAGTTCTTC. The encoded protein is CAWSRGLNNEQFF.

This chain links TRBV5-1 with TRBJ1-6; TRBD1 is a possible D gene (5 bases). The CDR3 runs to 15 residues. Germline CDR1 SGHRS, CDR2 YFSETQ. The germline V and J ends were trimmed by 2 bases and 8 bases, with 14 bases remaining between them. CDR3 DNA sequence: TGCGCCAGCAGCTTAGGGGAATTGGTTTATTCACCCCTCCACTTT. Translation gives CASSLGELVYSPLHF. The full variable domain, rest sourced from reference TRBV5-1 and TRBJ1-6, is KAGVTQTPRYLIKTRGQQVTLSCSPISGHRSVSWYQQTPGQGLQFLFEYFSETQRNKGNFPGRFSGRQFSNSRSEMNVSTLELGDSALYLCASSLGELVYSPLHFGNGTRLTVT.

This chain joins TRBV18 and TRBJ2-4; 8 bases line up with TRBD1. The germline gives CDR1 KGHSH, CDR2 LQKENI. The CDR3 has 14 residues. V was clipped by 6 bases and J by 9 bases; unmatched bases: 10. CDR3 sequence reads: CASSPDREYTIQYF. The DNA for the CDR3 is TGTGCCAGCTCCCCGGACAGGGAGTATACCATTCAGTACTTC.